The rows below give T cell receptor beta chains drawn from one sample of a study of human T cells and chemical hapten exposure. TCRdb reprocessed the RACE reads via MiXCR and lists one record per CDR3 protein. The sample includes around 380,000 distinct CDR3 sequences, approximately 5.8% of them seen just once. The specimen comprised whole blood, sampled in connection with sensitization to the hapten diphenylcyclopropenone (DPC). These receptors were obtained from a woman aged 18-30 years with alopecia areata. Some clones in this sample may be carry-over from other donors' samples. The CDR3 runs from the conserved cysteine through the conserved F or W. D genes are given only for firm matches. Clone size is given for some rows only: seen once, a few or many times, or a class if the clone is expanded.

J | V | D | size | CDR3 | DNA
TRBJ2-7 | TRBV2 | NA | NA | CASSPDLNYEQYF | TGTGCCAGCAGCCCGGACCTGAACTACGAGCAGTACTTC
TRBJ2-7 | TRBV11-1 | NA | few | CASSTATFSYEQYF | TGTGCCAGCAGTACAGCTACTTTTTCCTACGAGCAGTACTTC
TRBJ1-1 | TRBV2 | TRBD1 | NA | CASSGGTGVSENTEAFF | TGTGCCAGCAGTGGGGGGACAGGAGTCAGCGAAAACACTGAAGCTTTCTTT
TRBJ2-6 | TRBV18 | TRBD2 | many | CASSPSGGSSGANVLTF | TGTGCCAGCTCACCGAGCGGGGGGAGCTCTGGGGCCAACGTCCTGACTTTC
TRBJ2-6 | TRBV11-1 | NA | NA | CASSLRGTGANVLTF | TGTGCCAGCAGCTTACGAGGGACTGGGGCCAACGTCCTGACTTTC
TRBJ2-3 | TRBV9 | NA | few | CASTIRGLGTDTQYF | TGTGCCAGCACAATACGGGGGCTAGGCACAGATACGCAGTATTTT
TRBJ2-1 | TRBV7-2 | NA | few | CASSLTVGWANEQFF | TGTGCCAGCAGCCTCACAGTGGGGTGGGCGAATGAGCAGTTCTTC
TRBJ1-5 | TRBV20-1 | NA | many | CSASGRVDHQPQHF | TGCAGTGCTAGTGGACGGGTCGACCATCAGCCCCAGCATTTT
TRBJ1-5 | TRBV12-5 | NA | NA | CASGLLGYQPQHF | TGTGCTAGTGGCCTCCTGGGCTATCAGCCCCAGCATTTT
TRBJ1-6 | TRBV9 | TRBD1 | many | CASSSRQGDSPLHF | TGTGCCAGCAGCTCACGACAGGGGGACTCACCCCTCCACTTT
TRBJ1-5 | TRBV6-2/TRBV6-3 | NA | many | CASSYSTAGQPQHF | TGTGCCAGCAGTTACTCAACAGCGGGGCAGCCCCAGCATTTT
TRBJ2-1 | TRBV29-1 | TRBD1 | few | CSETTGGSYNEQFF | TGCAGCGAGACGACAGGGGGCTCCTACAATGAGCAGTTCTTC
TRBJ1-2 | TRBV6-2/TRBV6-3 | TRBD1 | many | CASSYSKLWDRGLDGYTF | TGTGCCAGCAGTTACTCGAAGCTTTGGGACAGGGGGCTCGATGGCTACACCTTC
TRBJ2-5 | TRBV12-3/TRBV12-4 | TRBD1 | few | CASSMGQMQETQYF | TGTGCCAGCAGCATGGGACAGATGCAAGAGACCCAGTACTTC
TRBJ2-2 | TRBV9 | TRBD2 | many | CASSVAGAGGLAGELFF | TGTGCCAGCAGCGTAGCAGGCGCGGGGGGCCTCGCCGGGGAGCTGTTTTTT
TRBJ2-1 | TRBV7-2 | NA | few | CASSSWGLERNEQFF | TGTGCCAGCAGCTCCTGGGGGCTAGAGAGGAATGAGCAGTTCTTC
TRBJ2-7 | TRBV5-5 | NA | many | CASSANRDEQYF | TGTGCCAGCAGCGCAAACAGGGACGAGCAGTACTTC
TRBJ2-7 | TRBV18 | TRBD1 | many | CASSPPRQGKVYEQYF | TGTGCCAGCTCACCACCTCGACAGGGAAAAGTCTACGAGCAGTACTTC
TRBJ2-3 | TRBV7-9 | NA | NA | CASSLGVAGTNTQYF | TGTGCCAGCAGCTTAGGGGTGGCCGGAACAAATACGCAGTATTTT
TRBJ1-5 | TRBV20-1 | NA | many | CSATDLSNQPQHF | TGCAGTGCTACCGACCTTAGCAATCAGCCCCAGCATTTT
TRBJ2-1 | TRBV10-3 | TRBD2 | many | CAISDRSSGNEQFF | TGTGCCATCAGTGATCGGTCTAGCGGGAATGAGCAGTTCTTC
TRBJ1-1 | TRBV5-4 | NA | many | CASSFSRMNTEAFF | TGTGCCAGCAGCTTTTCAAGGATGAACACTGAAGCTTTCTTT
TRBJ2-5 | TRBV5-1 | NA | NA | CASSLALGREETQYF | TGCGCCAGCAGCTTGGCCCTCGGCAGAGAAGAGACCCAGTACTTC
TRBJ2-4 | TRBV12-3/TRBV12-4 | NA | NA | CASSLSGRNDIQYF | TGTGCCAGCAGTTTATCAGGCAGGAACGACATTCAGTACTTC
TRBJ1-1 | TRBV29-1 | NA | many | CSVEGQMNTEAFF | TGCAGCGTTGAGGGCCAGATGAACACTGAAGCTTTCTTT
TRBJ1-5 | TRBV15 | NA | NA | CATSRDLQQPQHF | TGTGCCACCAGCAGAGATTTACAGCAGCCCCAGCATTTT
TRBJ1-3 | TRBV6-6 | NA | NA | CASSFTGTSGNTIYF | TGTGCCAGCAGTTTCACCGGGACGAGCGGAAACACCATATATTTT
TRBJ2-3 | TRBV12-3/TRBV12-4 | TRBD2 | few | CASSLRGGLRADTQYF | TGTGCCAGCAGTTTACGCGGGGGGCTTAGAGCAGATACGCAGTATTTT
TRBJ2-1 | TRBV29-1 | NA | NA | CSVEEGNPGLYNEQFF | TGCAGCGTTGAAGAGGGGAATCCCGGACTTTACAATGAGCAGTTCTTC
TRBJ2-3 | TRBV7-9 | TRBD2 | many | CASSFQGAPAGGSSDTQYF | TGTGCCAGCAGCTTCCAGGGGGCCCCAGCGGGGGGGTCCTCGGATACGCAGTATTTT
TRBJ2-5 | TRBV6-1 | NA | many | CASSLVDGSQETQYF | TGTGCCAGCAGTTTAGTCGACGGGTCCCAAGAGACCCAGTACTTC
TRBJ2-1 | TRBV6-2/TRBV6-3 | TRBD2 | NA | CAPSEIMGGGDNEQFF | TGTGCCCCCAGCGAGATTATGGGGGGGGGAGACAATGAGCAGTTCTTC
TRBJ1-1 | TRBV2 | NA | NA | CASRGLKRNTEAFF | TGTGCCAGCAGAGGGCTGAAGAGGAACACTGAAGCTTTCTTT
TRBJ1-2 | TRBV7-9 | NA | few | CASSLGGIANYGYTF | TGTGCCAGCAGCTTAGGGGGTATAGCTAACTATGGCTACACCTTC
TRBJ1-4 | TRBV10-2 | NA | few | CASSERGKEKLFF | TGCGCCAGCAGTGAAAGGGGAAAGGAAAAACTGTTTTTT
TRBJ2-1 | TRBV20-1 | NA | NA | CSASWGGGEQFF | TGCAGTGCTAGTTGGGGGGGCGGTGAGCAGTTCTTC
TRBJ2-3 | TRBV18 | NA | many | CASSPPAEGGPGDTQYF | TGTGCCAGCTCACCACCTGCCGAGGGGGGCCCTGGAGATACGCAGTATTTT
TRBJ2-1 | TRBV18 | NA | many | CASAGADRSEQFF | TGTGCCAGCGCGGGGGCCGACCGCAGTGAGCAGTTCTTC
TRBJ1-2 | TRBV2 | NA | few | CASSEGDTNYGYTF | TGTGCCAGCAGTGAGGGGGACACGAACTATGGCTACACCTTC
TRBJ1-6 | TRBV7-9 | NA | many | CASSRPVSPLHF | TGTGCCAGCAGCCGCCCCGTCTCACCCCTCCACTTT
TRBJ2-3 | TRBV7-9 | TRBD2 | NA | CASSHSGGAIADTQYF | TGTGCCAGCAGCCACAGCGGGGGGGCAATCGCAGATACGCAGTATTTT
TRBJ2-1 | TRBV7-2 | TRBD2 | few | CASSLIGTSGTNEQFF | TGTGCCAGCAGCTTAATCGGAACTAGCGGGACGAATGAGCAGTTCTTC
TRBJ1-1 | TRBV15 | TRBD1 | NA | CATSRDQGVGTEAFF | TGTGCCACCAGCAGAGATCAGGGGGTCGGCACTGAAGCTTTCTTT
TRBJ1-4 | TRBV6-5 | NA | few | CASSYSATTNEKLFF | TGTGCCAGCAGTTACTCGGCCACAACTAATGAAAAACTGTTTTTT
TRBJ1-5 | TRBV5-6 | NA | many | CASSHAGSVGNQPQHF | TGTGCCAGCAGCCATGCGGGGTCGGTGGGCAATCAGCCCCAGCATTTT
TRBJ1-2 | TRBV10-3 | NA | few | CAISGGGLSYGYTF | TGTGCCATCAGTGGTGGGGGGCTCAGTTATGGCTACACCTTC
TRBJ1-6 | TRBV20-1 | NA | NA | CSARSSGVSPLHF | TGCAGTGCTAGAAGTTCTGGGGTTTCACCCCTCCACTTT
TRBJ2-3 | TRBV7-9 | NA | NA | CASSSQRSSTDTQYF | TGTGCCAGCAGCTCACAGCGATCTAGCACAGATACGCAGTATTTT
TRBJ1-5 | TRBV7-2 | TRBD1 | many | CASSPTGEYYQPQHF | TGTGCCAGCAGCCCTACAGGGGAGTACTATCAGCCCCAGCATTTT
TRBJ1-1 | TRBV6-1 | NA | many | CGSTPIYGNTEAFF | TGTGGCTCTACCCCCATATATGGGAACACTGAAGCTTTCTTT
TRBJ1-1 | TRBV5-1 | NA | many | CASSLGPGLNTEAFF | TGCGCCAGCAGCTTGGGACCAGGGCTGAACACTGAAGCTTTCTTT
TRBJ2-1 | TRBV5-6 | TRBD2 | few | CASSLAGGGPMYEQFF | TGTGCCAGCAGCTTGGCCGGCGGGGGGCCGATGTATGAGCAGTTCTTC
TRBJ2-3 | TRBV7-2 | NA | many | CASSLGQTRTDTQYF | TGTGCCAGCAGCTTAGGACAGACGCGCACAGATACGCAGTATTTT
TRBJ2-2 | TRBV12-3/TRBV12-4 | TRBD2 | NA | CASSRGGAAGELFF | TGTGCCAGCAGTCGCGGGGGGGCGGCCGGGGAGCTGTTTTTT